Listed below are T cell receptor beta chains from one sample, sequenced in a study of lymphopenia after photon versus proton radiotherapy. TCRdb's copy holds only in-frame clones and misses some; the assay was immunoSEQ multiplex PCR. Of 55,000 to 70,000 clones in the sample, approximately 90% are singletons; the top ten hold 2.9%. The sample was peripheral blood, taken from a patient treated with photon-based radiotherapy. Source of these receptors: a woman between 65 and 79 years old with pancreatic cancer. Each CDR3 is given with its conserved first and last residue. A D gene is named only where the DNA matches it firmly. The size of a clone is reported for some rows only, either as once, few or many, or as a class for expanded clones.

d_gene,abundance,v_gene,j_gene,CDR3nt,CDR3aa
-,-,TRBV28,TRBJ2-7,TGTGCCAGCAGTTTCGTCGGCAGGATCCACGAGCAGTACTTC,CASSFVGRIHEQYF
-,-,TRBV19,TRBJ1-3,TGTGCCAGTAGGAAGACGCTCCTCGGCTCTGGAAACACCATATATTTT,CASRKTLLGSGNTIYF
-,few,TRBV19,TRBJ2-7,TGTGCCAGTAGTATTAGGACAGTAAGCCGGTCGCACGAGCAGTACTTC,CASSIRTVSRSHEQYF
TRBD1,-,TRBV5-1,TRBJ1-2,TGCGCCAGCAGCTTGTCCCGGACAGGGCCTGGCTACACCTTC,CASSLSRTGPGYTF
-,-,TRBV5-1,TRBJ1-1,TGCGCCAGCAGCTTGGGGGGCAGCACTGAAGCTTTCTTT,CASSLGGSTEAFF
TRBD1,-,TRBV15,TRBJ2-7,TGTGCCACCAGCAGGACAGGGAGCTACGAGCAGTACTTC,CATSRTGSYEQYF
-,-,TRBV29-1,TRBJ2-1,TGCAGCGTTGATCTTTCCTACAATGAGCAGTTCTTC,CSVDLSYNEQFF
TRBD2,-,TRBV5-6,TRBJ2-5,TGTGCCAGCAGCCTGGTACTAGCGGGTGGGGAGACCCAGTACTTC,CASSLVLAGGETQYF
-,-,TRBV5-1,TRBJ2-2,TGCGCCAGCATGCTCAGCGGTAAGAACACCGGGGAGCTGTTTTTT,CASMLSGKNTGELFF
TRBD2,-,TRBV7-9,TRBJ2-1,TGTGCCAGCAGCTTACGGGAGGGCAGGGATGAGCAGTTCTTC,CASSLREGRDEQFF
-,-,TRBV4-3,TRBJ2-7,TGCGCCAGCAGCCAAGATTCGGGCTCCTACGAGCAGTACTTC,CASSQDSGSYEQYF